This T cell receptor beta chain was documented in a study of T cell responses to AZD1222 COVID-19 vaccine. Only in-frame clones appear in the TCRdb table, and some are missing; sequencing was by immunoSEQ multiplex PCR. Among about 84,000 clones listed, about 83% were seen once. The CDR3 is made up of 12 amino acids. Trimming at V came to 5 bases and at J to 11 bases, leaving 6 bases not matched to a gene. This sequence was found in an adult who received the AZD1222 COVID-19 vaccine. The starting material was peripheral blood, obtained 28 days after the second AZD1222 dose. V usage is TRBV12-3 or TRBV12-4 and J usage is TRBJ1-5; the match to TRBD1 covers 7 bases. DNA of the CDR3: TGTGCCAGCAGTAAAACCCAGGGGGCCCAGCATTTT. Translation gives CASSKTQGAQHF.